The entry below gives a single T cell receptor beta chain sequence along with its context. Its specificity is not known. Amplification used 60 Vbeta primers and 13 Jbeta primers. Data came from immunoSEQ multiplex PCR; TCRdb stores just in-frame clones and leaves some out. Its clone listing holds 200,000 to 250,000 clones. The sample comes from a study of cytomegalovirus exposure and HLA in healthy donors. Study as a whole: Of a few hundred genotyped donors, roughly 81% clustered with self-reported Caucasian donors.

Germline V CDR1 and CDR2: MNHEY, SMNVEV (reference sequence). The CDR3 is 14 amino acids. V was trimmed by 3 bases and J by 4 bases, leaving 13 bases between them. Study-wide results and limits: The authors listed 164 TCR beta chains as cytomegalovirus-associated. Within an earlier analysis, most TCR beta V segments proved productive either about 90% or about 30% of the time. V- and J-gene trimming of TCR beta was linked (in a later analysis) to a missense DCLRE1C variant.

This receptor was identified in a young woman in good health and CMV-seropositive. This chain joins TRBV27 and TRBJ2-7; no clear D gene. The sample consisted of PBMCs. As DNA, the CDR3 is TGTGCCAGCAGTTTTTGGGCCATGGGTTACGAGCAGTACTTC. This sequence encodes CASSFWAMGYEQYF.